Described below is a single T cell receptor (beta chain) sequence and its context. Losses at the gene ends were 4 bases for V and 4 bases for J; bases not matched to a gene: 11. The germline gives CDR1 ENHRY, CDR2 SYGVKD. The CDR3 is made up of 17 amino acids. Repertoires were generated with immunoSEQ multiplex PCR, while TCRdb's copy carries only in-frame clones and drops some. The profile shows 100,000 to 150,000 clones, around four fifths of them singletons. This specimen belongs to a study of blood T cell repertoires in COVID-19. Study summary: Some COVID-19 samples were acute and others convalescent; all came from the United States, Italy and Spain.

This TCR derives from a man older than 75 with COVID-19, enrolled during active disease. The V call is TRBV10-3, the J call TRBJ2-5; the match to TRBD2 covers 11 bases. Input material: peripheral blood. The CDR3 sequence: CAISAGGASGRPETQYF. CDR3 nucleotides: TGTGCCATCAGTGCAGGTGGGGCTAGCGGGAGGCCAGAGACCCAGTACTTC.